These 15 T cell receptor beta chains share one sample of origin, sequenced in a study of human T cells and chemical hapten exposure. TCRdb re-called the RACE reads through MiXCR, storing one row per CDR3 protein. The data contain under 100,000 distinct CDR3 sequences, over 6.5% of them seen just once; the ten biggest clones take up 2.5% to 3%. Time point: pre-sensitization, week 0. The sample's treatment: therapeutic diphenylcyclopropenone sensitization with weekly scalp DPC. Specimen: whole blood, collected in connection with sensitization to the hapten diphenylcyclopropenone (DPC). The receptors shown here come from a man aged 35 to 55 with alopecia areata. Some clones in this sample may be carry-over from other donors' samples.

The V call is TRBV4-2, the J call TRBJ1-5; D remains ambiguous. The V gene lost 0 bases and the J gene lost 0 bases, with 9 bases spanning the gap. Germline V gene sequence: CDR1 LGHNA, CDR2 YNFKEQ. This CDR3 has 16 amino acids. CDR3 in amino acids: CASSQDRSDSNQPQHF. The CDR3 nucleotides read TGTGCCAGCAGCCAAGACAGGAGCGATAGCAATCAGCCCCAGCATTTT.

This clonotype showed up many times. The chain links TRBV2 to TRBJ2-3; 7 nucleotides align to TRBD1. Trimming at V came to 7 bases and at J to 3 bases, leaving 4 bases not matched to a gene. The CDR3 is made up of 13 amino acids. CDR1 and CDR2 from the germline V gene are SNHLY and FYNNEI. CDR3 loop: CASKGARTDTQYF. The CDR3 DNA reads TGTGCCAGCAAGGGGGCTAGGACAGATACGCAGTATTTT.

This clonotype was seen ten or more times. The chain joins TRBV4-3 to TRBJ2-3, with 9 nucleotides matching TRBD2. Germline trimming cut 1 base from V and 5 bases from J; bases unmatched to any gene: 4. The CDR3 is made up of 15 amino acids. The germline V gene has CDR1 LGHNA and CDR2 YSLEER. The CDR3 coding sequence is TGCGCCAGCAGCCAAGGGGCAGCGGGAGGAGATACGCAGTATTTT. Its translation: CASSQGAAGGDTQYF.

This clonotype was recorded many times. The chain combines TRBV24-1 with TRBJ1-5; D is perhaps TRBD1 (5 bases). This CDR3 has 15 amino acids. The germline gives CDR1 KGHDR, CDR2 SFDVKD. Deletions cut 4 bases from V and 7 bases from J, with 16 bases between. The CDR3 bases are TGTGCCACCAGTGACTACAAAGGGGAGGGACAGCCCCAGCATTTT. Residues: CATSDYKGEGQPQHF.

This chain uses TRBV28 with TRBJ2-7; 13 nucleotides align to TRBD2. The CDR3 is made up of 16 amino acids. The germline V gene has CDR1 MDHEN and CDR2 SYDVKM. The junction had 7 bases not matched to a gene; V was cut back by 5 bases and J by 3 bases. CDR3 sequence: CASSLTGTSGIYEQYV. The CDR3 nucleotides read TGTGCCAGCAGTCTTACCGGGACTAGCGGGATCTACGAGCAGTACGTC.

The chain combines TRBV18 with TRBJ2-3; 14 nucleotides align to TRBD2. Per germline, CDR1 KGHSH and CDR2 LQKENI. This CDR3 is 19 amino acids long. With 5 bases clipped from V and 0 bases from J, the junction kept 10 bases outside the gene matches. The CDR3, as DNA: TGTGCCAGCTCAACTGGGACTAGCGGGAGTATCGAGAGCACAGATACGCAGTATTTT. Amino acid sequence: CASSTGTSGSIESTDTQYF.

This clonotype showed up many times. CDR3 sequence (DNA): TGCGCCAGCAGCTTGACAGTTACCGGGGAGCTGTTTTTT. It codes for CASSLTVTGELFF. V is TRBV5-1 and J is TRBJ2-2; D unresolved. The CDR3 has 13 amino acids. V was trimmed by 1 base and J by 5 bases, leaving 6 bases between them. Germline values: CDR1 SGHRS, CDR2 YFSETQ.

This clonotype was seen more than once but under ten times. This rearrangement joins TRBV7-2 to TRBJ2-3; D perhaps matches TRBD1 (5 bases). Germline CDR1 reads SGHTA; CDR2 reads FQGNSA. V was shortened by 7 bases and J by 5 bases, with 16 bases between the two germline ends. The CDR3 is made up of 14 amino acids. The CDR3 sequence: CASIRAPTQDTQYF. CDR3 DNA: TGTGCCAGCATCAGGGCTCCGACACAAGATACGCAGTATTTT.

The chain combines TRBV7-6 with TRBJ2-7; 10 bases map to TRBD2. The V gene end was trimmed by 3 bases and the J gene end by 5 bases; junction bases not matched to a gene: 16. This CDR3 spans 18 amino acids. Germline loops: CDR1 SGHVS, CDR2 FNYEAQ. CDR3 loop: CASSFEVAGGSFVHEQYF. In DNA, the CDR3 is TGTGCCAGCAGCTTTGAGGTAGCGGGAGGTTCATTTGTCCACGAGCAGTACTTC.

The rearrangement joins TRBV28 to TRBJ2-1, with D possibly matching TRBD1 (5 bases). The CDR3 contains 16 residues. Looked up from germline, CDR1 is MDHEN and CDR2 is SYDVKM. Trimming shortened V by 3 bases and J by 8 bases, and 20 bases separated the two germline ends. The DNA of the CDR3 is TGTGCCAGCAGTTTTCGTATTCTAGGGGAAGGCGATGAGCAGTTCTTC. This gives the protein CASSFRILGEGDEQFF.

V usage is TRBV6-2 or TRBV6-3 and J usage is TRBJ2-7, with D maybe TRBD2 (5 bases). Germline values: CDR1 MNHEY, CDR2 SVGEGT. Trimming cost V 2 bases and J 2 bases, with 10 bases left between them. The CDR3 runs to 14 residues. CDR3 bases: TGTGCCAGCAGTTACGGGAGTCCCCCCTACGAGCAGTACTTC. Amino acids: CASSYGSPPYEQYF.

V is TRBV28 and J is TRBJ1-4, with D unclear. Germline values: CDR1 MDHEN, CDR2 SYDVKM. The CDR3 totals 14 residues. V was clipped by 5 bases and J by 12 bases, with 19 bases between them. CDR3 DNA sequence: TGTGCCAGCAGTACTTCAGAAACCACTGGGGAACTGTTTTTT. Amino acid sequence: CASSTSETTGELFF.

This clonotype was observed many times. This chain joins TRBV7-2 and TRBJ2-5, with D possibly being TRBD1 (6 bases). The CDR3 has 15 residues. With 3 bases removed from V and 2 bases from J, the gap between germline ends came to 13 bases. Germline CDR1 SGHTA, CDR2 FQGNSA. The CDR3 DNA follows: TGTGCCAGCAGCTTCTCGGACAGAGATCAAGAGACCCAGTACTTC. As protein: CASSFSDRDQETQYF.

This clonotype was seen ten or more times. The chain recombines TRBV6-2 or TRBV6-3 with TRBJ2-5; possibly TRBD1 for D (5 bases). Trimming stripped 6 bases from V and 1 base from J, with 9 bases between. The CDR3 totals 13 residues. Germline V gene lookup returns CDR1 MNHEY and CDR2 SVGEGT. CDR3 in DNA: TGTGCCAGCAGACAGGAATCCCAAGAGACCCAGTACTTC. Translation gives CASRQESQETQYF.

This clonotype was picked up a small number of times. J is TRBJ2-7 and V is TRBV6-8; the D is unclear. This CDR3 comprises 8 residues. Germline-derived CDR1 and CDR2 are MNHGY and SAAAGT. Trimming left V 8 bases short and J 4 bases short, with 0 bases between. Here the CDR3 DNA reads TGTGCCAGCTACGAGCAGTACGTC. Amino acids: CASYEQYV.